This T cell receptor (beta chain) originates from a study of cytomegalovirus exposure and HLA in healthy donors. Study observations and caveats: According to an earlier analysis, most TCR beta V segments yielded productive rearrangements about 90% or about 30% of the time. Accurate predictions that matched the HLA-A and HLA-B alleles of most subjects were reportedly made from TCR beta sequences. The listing of 160 or so TCR beta chains classed them as cytomegalovirus-associated.

PCR involved 60 Vbeta and 13 Jbeta primers. TCRdb keeps only in-frame clones here, not all; method: immunoSEQ multiplex PCR. Among hundreds of thousands of clones, around 83% were seen once, and the ten largest hold around 1.5%. Points on this clone: Its antigen remains unknown.

The CDR3 runs 14 residues. Germline V gene sequence: CDR1 MDHEN, CDR2 SYDVKM. Trimming cost V 6 bases and J 2 bases; bases outside gene matches: 5. This chain joins TRBV28 and TRBJ2-7; TRBD2 agrees at 9 bases. The sequence was obtained from a girl aged 5 to 17 in good health and CMV-seronegative. The sample comprised PBMCs. As DNA, the CDR3 is TGTGCCAGCAGATTTGGCGGGGGGGCCTACGAGCAGTACTTC. Protein sequence: CASRFGGGAYEQYF.